This T cell receptor (beta chain) was documented in a study of shared clonotypes between healthy human individuals. The CDR3 spans 15 residues. V gave up 1 base and J gave up 0 bases, with 8 bases separating them. CDR1 is SGHTA and CDR2 is FQGNSA in the germline V gene. Unsorted PBMC replicate PCRs used around 320 ng DNA, about 30,000 T cell genomes. The repertoire was sequenced with immunoSEQ multiplex PCR; TCRdb's copy has only in-frame clones and lacks some. Here the sample spans hundreds of thousands of clones, just over 75% being singletons. This clone turned up a few times. Distinct nucleotide sequences in the sample also encode this CDR3. Recent acute infections and vaccinations were absent in the healthy HIV-negative adult donors.

The sequence was collected from a woman aged 40 to 50 in good health. Some clones in this sample may be carry-over from other donors' samples. The V gene is TRBV7-2, the J gene TRBJ2-3; no reliable D call. Sequencing used PBMCs. The CDR3 DNA reads as TGTGCCAGCAGCTTAGTTAGCTTAAGCACAGATACGCAGTATTTT. Encoded protein: CASSLVSLSTDTQYF.